The 14 T cell receptor beta chains listed next were all sequenced from one sample in a study of beta chain features in type 1 diabetes. Their recognized antigens are unknown. The isolated RNA, all of it, was reverse transcribed, so expressed TCRB transcripts were what got sequenced. Sequenced by immunoSEQ multiplex PCR; TCRdb stores in-frame clones only, minus some. The sample yields 500,000 to 650,000 clones, around 12% seen once. The study's findings and limits: For Type 1 diabetes patients, all four CD4+ subsets carried TCRB CDR3s that were moderately but significantly shorter.

Sequenced sample: naive CD4+ T cells from blood. The source of these receptors is a man in his thirties or forties with type 1 diabetes.

This clone was counted ten times or more. This rearrangement joins TRBV11-3 to TRBJ2-2; TRBD1 is a possible D gene (6 bases). The CDR3 totals 15 residues. CDR1 is SGHNT and CDR2 is YENEEA in the germline V gene. V was trimmed by 5 bases and J by 3 bases, leaving 13 bases between them. The CDR3 bases are TGTGCCAGCAGCCTAGTCCAGGGGTACACCGGGGAGCTGTTTTTT. Translation gives CASSLVQGYTGELFF.

The chain links TRBV23-1 to TRBJ2-1, with 7 bases matching TRBD2. TRBV23-1 is filed as an ORF, its function uncertain. The CDR3 is 15 amino acids. V was clipped by 11 bases and J by 7 bases; unmatched bases: 17. The CDR3: CAFPPGQRGRNEQFF. As DNA, the CDR3 is TGCGCCTTCCCCCCGGGCCAGCGGGGTAGGAATGAGCAGTTCTTC.

V and J are TRBV9 and TRBJ1-2, with D possibly TRBD1 on 5 matching bases. The germline V and J ends were trimmed by 1 base and 4 bases, with 11 bases remaining between them. This CDR3 contains 14 residues. CDR1 and CDR2 from the germline V gene are SGDLS and YYNGEE. In nucleotides, the CDR3 is TGTGCCAGCAGCGTAAGTGGGGCTCCCTATGGCTACACCTTC. Translated, it gives CASSVSGAPYGYTF.

For this clone: A clone one base away is much larger, so this may be a read error. Other DNA sequences in the sample encode the same CDR3. V usage is TRBV11-2 and J usage is TRBJ2-5; D is uncertain. Germline V gene sequence: CDR1 SGHAT, CDR2 FQNNGV. Between the trimmed V and J ends, which lost 1 base and 4 bases, there was a span of 1 base. The CDR3 has 11 residues. The CDR3 loop reads CASSLAETQYF. The CDR3 DNA sequence: TGTGCCAGCAGCTTAGCAGAGACCCAGTACTTC. The entire variable domain, with the rest obtained from reference TRBV11-2 and TRBJ2-5, is as follows: EAGVAQSPRYKIIEKRQSVAFWCNPISGHATLYWYQQILGQGPKLLIQFQNNGVVDDSQLPKDRFSAERLKGVDSTLKIQPAKLEDSAVYLCASSLAETQYFGPGTRLLVL.

The chain has TRBV7-9 and TRBJ1-6; D perhaps matches TRBD1 (5 bases). Germline V lookup: CDR1 SEHNR, CDR2 FQNEAQ (reference sequence). The CDR3 contains 13 residues. V lost 5 bases and J 8 bases, leaving 10 bases between the germline ends. Here the CDR3 reads CASSQTTDSPLHF. The CDR3, as DNA: TGTGCCAGCAGCCAAACGACAGATTCACCCCTCCACTTT.

The table lists this clone with a few counts. The V and J genes are TRBV7-2 and TRBJ2-1; weak D call: TRBD2 (6 bases). The CDR3 length is 15 residues. Germline lookup yields CDR1 SGHTA and CDR2 FQGNSA. Trimming removed 5 bases at V and 7 bases at J, with 18 bases between. The CDR3 sequence: CASSPGWRAGNEQFF. The DNA of the CDR3 is TGTGCCAGCAGCCCCGGCTGGAGGGCAGGGAATGAGCAGTTCTTC. The full variable domain, rest sourced from reference TRBV7-2 and TRBJ2-1, is GAGVSQSPSNKVTEKGKDVELRCDPISGHTALYWYRQSLGQGLEFLIYFQGNSAPDKSGLPSDRFSAERTGGSVSTLTIQRTQQEDSAVYLCASSPGWRAGNEQFFGPGTRLTVL.

This clone turned up a few times. This chain links TRBV27 with TRBJ2-3; D possibly matches TRBD1 or TRBD2 (6 bases each). Germline lookup yields CDR1 MNHEY and CDR2 SMNVEV (reference sequence). Trimming took off 5 bases at V and 7 bases at J, with 22 bases between the two ends. There are 16 residues in the CDR3. CDR3 sequence (DNA): TGTGCCAGCAGTACCCGACTAGGGGGTGGCTTAAATACGCAGTATTTT. This codes for CASSTRLGGGLNTQYF.

The chain carries TRBV28 and TRBJ2-1; 10 bases line up with TRBD2. The ends lost 2 bases at V and 9 bases at J; junction bases unmatched: 7. This CDR3 spans 15 amino acids. Germline V gives CDR1 MDHEN, CDR2 SYDVKM. The CDR3 coding sequence is TGTGCCAGCAGTTTAGGGGCTAGCGGGGGATTTGAGCAGTTCTTC. Protein product: CASSLGASGGFEQFF.

This chain joins TRBV14 and TRBJ1-1; TRBD1 matches 10 bases. Germline V lookup: CDR1 SGHDN, CDR2 FVKESK. The CDR3 length is 15 residues. V was pared by 1 base and J by 5 bases, with 4 bases of the junction left unmatched. In DNA, the CDR3 is TGTGCCAGCAGCCAAGTTAGGGACAGGGGTACTGAAGCTTTCTTT. Translating it yields CASSQVRDRGTEAFF.

The J gene is TRBJ2-5, the V gene TRBV4-3; D is undetermined. The germline CDR1 and CDR2 sequences are LGHNA and YSLEER. The CDR3 extends over 16 amino acids. With 4 bases removed from V and 5 bases from J, the gap between germline ends came to 20 bases. The CDR3 here is CASSLPTPKPTETQYF. The DNA for the CDR3 is TGCGCCAGCAGCCTCCCGACCCCAAAACCCACGGAGACCCAGTACTTC.

This clone was observed a handful of times. CDR3 region: CASSFAEYQPQHF. As DNA, the CDR3 is TGTGCCAGCAGCTTTGCGGAGTATCAGCCCCAGCATTTT. This chain uses TRBV11-2 with TRBJ1-5; D is unresolved. The CDR3 runs to 13 residues. Germline lookup yields CDR1 SGHAT and CDR2 FQNNGV. V was pared by 3 bases and J by 5 bases, with 8 bases between.

The chain joins TRBV6-6 to TRBJ2-2; tentatively, D is TRBD1 (5 bases). CDR1 is MNHNY, CDR2 SVGAGI, per germline (reference sequence). The CDR3 consists of 14 residues. Deletions cut 7 bases from V and 6 bases from J, with 15 bases between. Here the CDR3 reads CASTLREGAGELFF. CDR3 nucleotides: TGTGCCAGCACCTTAAGAGAAGGGGCCGGGGAGCTGTTTTTT.

This clone has a handful of counts. V is TRBV2 and J is TRBJ2-1; D is unclear. The CDR3 loop spans 15 amino acids. V was shortened by 4 bases and J by 6 bases, with 16 bases between the two germline ends. The germline V gene has CDR1 SNHLY and CDR2 FYNNEI. CDR3 bases: TGTGCCAGCAGTGGTCCCGCAGATCCGCGCAATGAGCAGTTCTTC. This sequence encodes CASSGPADPRNEQFF.

This chain connects TRBV7-2 to TRBJ2-4; D uncertain. CDR1 SGHTA and CDR2 FQGNSA come from the germline V gene. CDR3 length equals 13 residues. Trimming stripped 2 bases from V and 8 bases from J, with 10 bases between. CDR3 protein: CASSLPGLDIQYF. The CDR3 DNA is TGTGCCAGCAGCTTACCAGGTCTGGACATTCAGTACTTC.